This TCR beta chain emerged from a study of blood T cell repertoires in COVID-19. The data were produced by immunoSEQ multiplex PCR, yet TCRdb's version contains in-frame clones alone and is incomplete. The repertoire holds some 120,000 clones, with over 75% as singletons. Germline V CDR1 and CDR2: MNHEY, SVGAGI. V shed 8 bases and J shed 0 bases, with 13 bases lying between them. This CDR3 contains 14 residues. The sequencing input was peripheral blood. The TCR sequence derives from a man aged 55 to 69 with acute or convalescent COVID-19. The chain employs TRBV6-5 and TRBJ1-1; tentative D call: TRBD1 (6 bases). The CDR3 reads CASSSGQVNTEAFF. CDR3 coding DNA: TGTGCCAGCTCCTCGGGACAAGTGAACACTGAAGCTTTCTTT.